Listed below are T cell receptor beta chains from one sample, sequenced in a study of OX40 agonist ivuxolimab in advanced cancers. TCRdb's table, derived via immunoSEQ multiplex PCR, lists solely in-frame clones and lacks some. The table records tens of thousands of clones, 75% to 90% of them present only once. Sample: CD4+ or CD8+ T cells sorted from blood, taken in a trial of the OX40 agonist ivuxolimab. The receptors derive from an adult with an advanced solid tumor such as melanoma, head and neck, liver or kidney cancer. CDR3s leave out the opening cysteine and the closing phenylalanine or tryptophan.

TRBJ2-7 TRBV27 ASSLSPSGLSSYEQY
TRBJ1-2 TRBV5-1 ASSLGTEGYGYT
TRBJ1-2 TRBV30 ASFLYRGLDYGYT
TRBJ2-5 TRBV28 ASSSGGETQY
TRBJ1-2 TRBV19 ASSSTGIIYGYT
TRBJ1-2 TRBV11-1 ASRTNPGVGYGYT
TRBJ2-7 TRBV5-1 ASSARTGNAYEQY
TRBJ2-5 TRBV28 ASSFYRGQETQY
TRBJ1-1 TRBV5-4 ASSPRLQGEQAEAF
TRBJ2-1 TRBV5-6 ASSRTLAGGYNEQF
TRBJ2-7 TRBV27 ASSRTAYEQY
TRBJ2-7 TRBV7-8 ASSLVGGTVAEQY
TRBJ2-7 TRBV7-9 ASRTGTSGRNEQY
TRBJ2-5 TRBV30 AWSRGNQETQY
TRBJ2-3 TRBV5-6 ASSGGTIDTQY
TRBJ2-1 TRBV4-2 ASSQEIRVDSYNEQF
TRBJ1-2 TRBV4-3 ASSQGKQNFYGYT
TRBJ2-1 TRBV7-2 ASSPRDRSSYNEQF
TRBJ1-5 TRBV5-4 ASSQGRYQPQH
TRBJ2-1 TRBV30 AWSAAFGSSYNEQF
TRBJ2-7 TRBV28 ASSLTGGKAYEQY
TRBJ2-7 TRBV7-6 ASSLASYGTGVGGYEQY
TRBJ1-3 TRBV28 ASIPPGPGHFSGNTIY
TRBJ2-5 TRBV28 ASSPSSGGVQETQY
TRBJ1-1 TRBV6-5 ASRYTEAF
TRBJ1-5 TRBV19 ASREGRGNQPQH
TRBJ1-6 TRBV4-1 ASSQVTGAYNSPLH
TRBJ2-2 TRBV7-2 ASSTRGAGGLSPGELF
TRBJ2-2 TRBV9 ASSVDGLANTGELF
TRBJ1-2 TRBV4-3 ASSQIETAPYGYT
TRBJ1-4 TRBV27 ASKQGVGEKLF
TRBJ2-2 TRBV19 ASSIDEGTGELF
TRBJ1-1 TRBV6-5 ASRLTGNTEAF
TRBJ1-5 TRBV28 ASSFSGGDRGYNQPQH
TRBJ2-3 TRBV2 ASSPGRRGDTQY
TRBJ1-1 TRBV7-2 ASSLAGTEAF
TRBJ1-2 TRBV6-4 ASNPDARNYGYT
TRBJ1-1 TRBV19 ASSIALRTEAF
TRBJ2-1 TRBV18 ASSPGRNSYNEQF
TRBJ1-1 TRBV27 ASSLGHPNTEAF
TRBJ1-3 TRBV6-1 ASTTEAGNTIY
TRBJ1-5 TRBV19 ASSIVGYYSNQPQH